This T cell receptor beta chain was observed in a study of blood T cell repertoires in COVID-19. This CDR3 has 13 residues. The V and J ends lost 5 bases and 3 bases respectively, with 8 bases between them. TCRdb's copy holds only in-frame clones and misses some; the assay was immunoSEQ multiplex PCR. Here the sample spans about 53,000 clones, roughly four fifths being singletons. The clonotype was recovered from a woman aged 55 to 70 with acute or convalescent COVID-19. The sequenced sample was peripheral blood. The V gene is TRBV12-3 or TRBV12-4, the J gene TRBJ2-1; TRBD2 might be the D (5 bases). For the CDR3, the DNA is TGTGCCAGCAGTCCCGACTACTACAATGAGCAGTTCTTC. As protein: CASSPDYYNEQFF.